These 13 T cell receptor beta chains share one sample of origin, sequenced in a study of cytomegalovirus exposure and HLA in healthy donors. Primers: 60 Vbeta forward and 13 Jbeta reverse. Some clones are missing from TCRdb's copy, which holds only in-frame ones; the method was immunoSEQ multiplex PCR. Among 150,000 or so clones listed, roughly three quarters were seen once. The sample taken for sequencing was PBMCs. These receptors originate from a woman in her thirties or forties in good health and CMV-seronegative.

The rearrangement joins TRBV4-1 to TRBJ1-1; no definite D call. The CDR3 covers 14 residues. V was pared by 0 bases and J by 1 base, with 6 bases between. CDR1 MGHRA and CDR2 YSYEKL come from the germline V gene. This chain's CDR3 is CASSQDPSNTEAFF. CDR3 in DNA: TGCGCCAGCAGCCAAGATCCGTCGAACACTGAAGCTTTCTTT.

This chain links TRBV7-2 with TRBJ2-7, with 10 bases aligning to TRBD2. Germline CDR1 is SGHTA and CDR2 is FQGNSA. CDR3 length: 15 amino acids. After removal of 1 base from V and 6 bases from J, the junction contained 6 bases not matched to a gene. This CDR3 is CASSLDTSGIREQYF. In DNA, the CDR3 is TGTGCCAGCAGCTTAGATACTAGCGGGATTCGCGAGCAGTACTTC.

V gene TRBV29-1 combines with J gene TRBJ2-3; 11 bases are shared with TRBD2. Trimming removed 6 bases from V and 4 bases from J; junction bases left unmatched: 12. The CDR3 has 16 residues. Per germline, CDR1 SQVTM and CDR2 ANQGSEA. CDR3 in DNA: TGCAGCGTCGCGATTGGGACTAGCGGCACGGCAGATACGCAGTATTTT. It yields the protein CSVAIGTSGTADTQYF.

CDR3 DNA: TGTGCCAGCACGGGGTACACTGAAGCTTTCTTT. Encoded protein: CASTGYTEAFF. V gene TRBV28 combines with J gene TRBJ1-1, with D unclear. The V gene's germline CDR1 is MDHEN and CDR2 SYDVKM. CDR3 length: 11 amino acids. The V end was cut by 7 bases, the J end by 3 bases, with 6 bases between.

J is TRBJ2-1 and V is TRBV18, with 9 bases identical to TRBD2. Germline V gene sequence: CDR1 KGHSH, CDR2 LQKENI. The CDR3 sequence is 16 residues long. Trimming took 0 bases from V and 3 from J; bases not matched to a gene: 3. CDR3 nucleotide sequence: TGTGCCAGCTCACCACCGAGCGGGGGGAACTACAATGAGCAGTTCTTC. Its translation: CASSPPSGGNYNEQFF.

V gene TRBV11-2 combines with J gene TRBJ2-7; TRBD1 is a possible D gene (6 bases). The CDR3 spans 15 residues. From germline, CDR1 is SGHAT and CDR2 FQNNGV. The V end lost 4 bases, the J end lost 3 bases, and 16 bases lay between the germline ends. This CDR3 is CASSSMQGTYYEQYF. CDR3 DNA sequence: TGTGCCAGCAGCTCAATGCAGGGGACCTACTACGAGCAGTACTTC.

This chain uses TRBV9 with TRBJ1-2, with a tentative D call TRBD1 (6 bases). Germline CDR1 and CDR2: SGDLS and YYNGEE. Trimming removed 4 bases at V and 10 bases at J, with 14 bases between. The CDR3 extends over 12 amino acids. The CDR3 DNA follows: TGTGCCAGCAGCCCTGACAAGGGGGACTACACCTTC. It encodes CASSPDKGDYTF.

This chain connects TRBV25-1 to TRBJ2-7; D might be TRBD2 (7 bases). V shed 3 bases and J shed 2 bases, with 14 bases lying between them. There are 15 residues in the CDR3. CDR1 is MGHDK and CDR2 is SYGVNS in the germline V gene. CDR3 DNA: TGTGCCAGCAGTGAGGGGGCTAGCGGTACCTACGAGCAGTACTTC. This encodes CASSEGASGTYEQYF.

Only a few counts were recorded for this clone. V gene TRBV7-2 combines with J gene TRBJ1-2; 7 bases agree with TRBD1. Germline V gene lookup returns CDR1 SGHTA and CDR2 FQGNSA. V lost 1 base, J lost 3 bases, and 8 bases stayed unmatched. The length of the CDR3 is 16 residues. Written as DNA, the CDR3 is TGTGCCAGCAGCTTAGATTTTCAGGGGGTTTACTATGGCTACACCTTC. Translated: CASSLDFQGVYYGYTF. Together with reference TRBV7-2 and TRBJ1-2, the CDR3 gives the full variable domain: GAGVSQSPSNKVTEKGKDVELRCDPISGHTALYWYRQSLGQGLEFLIYFQGNSAPDKSGLPSDRFSAERTGGSVSTLTIQRTQQEDSAVYLCASSLDFQGVYYGYTFGSGTRLTVV.

V gene TRBV6-5 combines with J gene TRBJ2-3; 7 nucleotides line up with TRBD1. CDR3 length equals 15 residues. V dropped 6 bases and J dropped 0; count of bases not matched to a gene: 6. CDR1 is MNHEY and CDR2 is SVGAGI in the germline V gene. The CDR3 protein is CASRLGTASTDTQYF. The DNA for the CDR3 is TGTGCCAGCAGATTAGGGACAGCGAGCACAGATACGCAGTATTTT.

This chain connects TRBV2 to TRBJ2-5; 7 bases are a match to TRBD1. Germline CDR1 is SNHLY and CDR2 is FYNNEI. The CDR3 loop spans 13 amino acids. The trim removed 6 bases at V and 5 bases at J, leaving 6 bases unmatched. Here the CDR3 DNA reads TGTGCCAGCAGCCTTGGGACAGCGGAGACCCAGTACTTC. Translating it yields CASSLGTAETQYF.

V usage is TRBV5-6 and J usage is TRBJ2-7; TRBD2 matches 11 bases. The germline CDR1 and CDR2 sequences are SGHDT and YYEEEE. The CDR3 contains 15 residues. J was trimmed by 4 bases and V by 1 base; bases with no gene match: 4. The CDR3: CASSLLAGGRYEQYF. The CDR3 DNA sequence: TGTGCCAGCAGCTTGTTAGCGGGAGGGCGGTACGAGCAGTACTTC.

This rearrangement joins TRBV27 to TRBJ1-1, with D perhaps matching TRBD1 (6 bases). V lost 2 bases and J 6 bases, leaving 16 bases between the germline ends. The CDR3 is 15 residues long. Germline CDR1 reads MNHEY; CDR2 reads SMNVEV (reference sequence). The CDR3 loop reads CASSLVGGKGAEAFF. The CDR3 DNA reads as TGTGCCAGCAGTTTAGTAGGGGGAAAGGGAGCTGAAGCTTTCTTT.